The clone carrying this T cell receptor (beta chain) appeared a few times. Its antigen is undetermined. Use of 60 Vbeta and 13 Jbeta primers characterized the PCR. Some clones are missing from TCRdb's copy, which holds only in-frame ones; the method was immunoSEQ multiplex PCR. The data contain 90,000 to 150,000 clones, approximately 69% of them singletons. Germline V gives CDR1 MNHNY, CDR2 SVGAGI (reference sequence). The CDR3 contains 15 residues. J gave up 6 bases and V 6 bases, and 8 bases lay outside the gene matches. These data are taken from a study of cytomegalovirus exposure and HLA in healthy donors. Broader study findings: By HLA locus, TCR association rates varied in a later analysis, with DRB1 showing the most and HLA-C the fewest. Later on, an analysis tied over 15,000 TCR beta sequences to HLA alleles at 0.05 false discovery rate.

This chain connects TRBV6-6 to TRBJ2-7, with TRBD2 identical over 13 bases. The sample comprised PBMCs. The sequence came from a woman aged 45-60 years in good health and CMV-seropositive. In DNA, the CDR3 is TGTGCCAGCAGGAAACTAGCGGGAGGGCCCTCCGAGCAGTACTTC. Protein sequence: CASRKLAGGPSEQYF.